Presented here are 23 T cell receptor beta chains from one specimen sequenced in a study of shared clonotypes between healthy human individuals. The data were produced by immunoSEQ multiplex PCR, yet TCRdb's version contains in-frame clones alone and is incomplete. The sample includes 1,400,000 or so clones, approximately 98.5% of them seen just once. Sequencing input: naive CD4+ T cells sorted from blood. The subset was: CD45RA+ positively selected. These receptors came from a man aged 25-45 years in good health.

The chain carries TRBV12-2 and TRBJ2-3; the D call of TRBD1 is as the table states it, not checked on the DNA. TRBV12-2 is assigned pseudogene status. The CDR3 consists of 16 residues. The CDR3 DNA sequence: TGTGCAAGTCGCTCCAGGGGGCGAGGGGGCACAGATACGCAGTATTTT. Translating gives CASRSRGRGGTDTQYF.

The sample holds a few counts of this clone. This chain uses TRBV11-2 with TRBJ2-4; 13 bases line up with TRBD2. The CDR3 loop spans 15 amino acids. V lost 6 bases and J lost 7; bases outside the gene matches: 6. The germline V gene has CDR1 SGHAT and CDR2 FQNNGV. DNA for the CDR3: TGTGCCAGCAGACGGACTAGCGGGAGTGGCAACATTCAGTACTTC. Its protein is CASRRTSGSGNIQYF.

A single count supports this clone. J is TRBJ2-1 and V is TRBV6-6; 8 bases map to TRBD1. This CDR3 comprises 16 residues. The junction had 15 bases not matched to a gene; V was cut back by 6 bases and J by 8 bases. CDR1 is MNHNY, CDR2 SVGAGI, per germline (reference sequence). The CDR3 reads CASSHSPRGRVDEQFF. CDR3 nucleotide sequence: TGTGCCAGCAGCCATTCCCCCAGGGGGCGCGTCGATGAGCAGTTCTTC.

This chain links TRBV30 with TRBJ1-5; D possibly corresponds to TRBD1 (5 bases). The ends were cut back, 3 bases at V and 4 bases at J, with 19 bases in the middle. Germline CDR1 and CDR2: GTSNPN and SVGIG (reference sequence). This CDR3 has 16 residues. The CDR3, as DNA: TGTGCCTGGAGAAAGGGACTCAACCTAAATAATCAGCCCCAGCATTTT. This gives the protein CAWRKGLNLNNQPQHF.

The chain has TRBV7-2 and TRBJ2-1; D is unresolved. The germline V gene encodes CDR1 SGHTA and CDR2 FQGNSA. V gave up 1 base and J gave up 2 bases, with 6 bases separating them. The CDR3 is 14 amino acids. This CDR3 is CASSLEPAYNEQFF. The CDR3 DNA follows: TGTGCCAGCAGCTTAGAGCCAGCCTACAATGAGCAGTTCTTC.

In the case of this clone: This sample also contains other DNA sequences that code for the same CDR3. This sequence joins TRBV5-1 and TRBJ2-1, with D tentatively TRBD2 (6 bases). V dropped 0 bases and J dropped 0 bases, with 10 bases sitting between them. Germline assignment: CDR1 SGHRS and CDR2 YFSETQ. This CDR3 spans 16 amino acids. The CDR3 region is CASSLVSGSSYNEQFF. CDR3 sequence (DNA): TGCGCCAGCAGCTTGGTATCCGGGAGCTCCTACAATGAGCAGTTCTTC.

The rearrangement links TRBV28 to TRBJ1-1; maybe TRBD1 (5 bases). V was shortened by 4 bases and J by 7 bases, with 16 bases between the two germline ends. Germline V lookup: CDR1 MDHEN, CDR2 SYDVKM. The CDR3 covers 14 residues. In DNA form, the CDR3 reads TGTGCCAGCAGTTCCCCACAAGTAACAGGTGAAGCTTTCTTT. Its protein product is CASSSPQVTGEAFF. The complete variable domain, with remaining parts taken from reference TRBV28 and TRBJ1-1, reads DVKVTQSSRYLVKRTGEKVFLECVQDMDHENMFWYRQDPGLGLRLIYFSYDVKMKEKGDIPEGYSVSREKKERFSLILESASTNQTSMYLCASSSPQVTGEAFFGQGTRLTVV.

V is TRBV30 and J is TRBJ1-5, with 9 bases fitting TRBD1. The V gene end was trimmed by 2 bases and the J gene end by 6 bases; junction bases not matched to a gene: 5. CDR3 length: 14 amino acids. The germline V gene encodes CDR1 GTSNPN and CDR2 SVGIG (reference sequence). The CDR3 DNA reads TGTGCCTGGAGTCACAGGGGGCGCCGTCAGCCCCAGCATTTT. Encoded protein: CAWSHRGRRQPQHF.

This clone was counted a single time. This rearrangement joins TRBV14 to TRBJ2-1, with 13 bases identical to TRBD2. V trimming: 4 bases; J trimming: 4 bases; junction bases outside the gene matches: 7. The CDR3 extends over 17 amino acids. Germline lookup yields CDR1 SGHDN and CDR2 FVKESK. The DNA for the CDR3 is TGTGCCAGCAGCCCCGGACTAGCGGGGGCGGGATACAATGAGCAGTTCTTC. It specifies CASSPGLAGAGYNEQFF.

The V call is TRBV27, the J call TRBJ2-3; no clear D. Per germline, CDR1 MNHEY and CDR2 SMNVEV (reference sequence). With 6 bases removed from V and 0 bases from J, the gap between germline ends came to 10 bases. CDR3 length equals 14 residues. The CDR3 coding sequence is TGTGCCAGCAGGCGGACGTCTAGCACAGATACGCAGTATTTT. Residues: CASRRTSSTDTQYF.

The chain employs TRBV19 and TRBJ1-1; 7 nucleotides match TRBD1. Trimming took 3 bases from V and 10 from J; bases not matched to a gene: 8. Germline V CDR1 and CDR2: LNHDA, SQIVND (reference sequence). The CDR3 consists of 13 residues. The CDR3 region has the DNA TGTGCCAGTAGTATCAAGCGACAGGGTAGAGCTTTCTTT. Protein sequence: CASSIKRQGRAFF. Full variable domain (missing parts from reference TRBV19 and TRBJ1-1): DGGITQSPKYLFRKEGQNVTLSCEQNLNHDAMYWYRQDPGQGLRLIYYSQIVNDFQKGDIAEGYSVSREKKESFPLTVTSAQKNPTAFYLCASSIKRQGRAFFGQGTRLTVV.

The chain carries TRBV11-2 and TRBJ1-1, with D unclear. Germline CDR1 is SGHAT and CDR2 is FQNNGV. Trimming pared 1 base from V and 7 bases from J, leaving 16 bases between. CDR3 length equals 15 residues. The DNA for the CDR3 is TGTGCCAGCAGCTTAGGGGCTACCTTATGGGGTGAAGCTTTCTTT. Residues: CASSLGATLWGEAFF.

In this sample, this clone turned up a few times. This specimen includes other DNA sequences encoding the same CDR3. This rearrangement joins TRBV5-1 to TRBJ2-1; 14 nucleotides line up with TRBD2. V trimming: 3 bases; J trimming: 6 bases; junction bases outside the gene matches: 2. The CDR3 is made up of 15 amino acids. Germline V gene sequence: CDR1 SGHRS, CDR2 YFSETQ. This CDR3 reads CASSSGLAGGNEQFF. The CDR3, as DNA: TGCGCCAGCAGCTCAGGACTAGCGGGAGGCAATGAGCAGTTCTTC.

The V gene is TRBV5-4, the J gene TRBJ2-7, with 11 positions matching TRBD1. The CDR3 is made up of 15 amino acids. Germline trimming cut 4 bases from V and 5 bases from J; bases unmatched to any gene: 8. Germline-derived CDR1 and CDR2 are SGHNT and YYREEE (reference sequence). The CDR3 loop is CASSTPGTGGHEQYF. In nucleotides, the CDR3 is TGTGCCAGCAGCACCCCCGGGACAGGGGGGCACGAGCAGTACTTC.

The rearrangement links TRBV10-3 to TRBJ2-1; D perhaps matches TRBD2 (5 bases). V was cut by 0 bases and J by 1 base, with 7 bases left in between. This CDR3 spans 15 amino acids. In germline, CDR1 is ENHRY, CDR2 SYGVKD. The CDR3 coding sequence is TGTGCCATCAGTGAGTCGGGAGTGTCCTACAATGAGCAGTTCTTC. Residues: CAISESGVSYNEQFF.

The CDR3 here is CASSLWQGLGAIEQYF. The CDR3 nucleotides are TGTGCCAGCAGCTTATGGCAGGGCCTGGGGGCCATCGAGCAGTACTTC. The chain carries TRBV7-9 and TRBJ2-7; weak D call: TRBD1 (6 bases). The V and J ends lost 2 bases and 6 bases respectively, with 20 bases between them. The CDR3 is 16 residues long. Germline V lookup: CDR1 SEHNR, CDR2 FQNEAQ (reference sequence).

The V call is TRBV10-2, the J call TRBJ1-2; TRBD1 might be the D (5 bases). Deletions cut 6 bases from V and 4 bases from J, with 12 bases between. The CDR3 runs to 13 residues. Per germline, CDR1 WSHSY and CDR2 SAAADI. In DNA form, the CDR3 reads TGCGCCAGCAGGGTGACAGCAGCCTATGGCTACACCTTC. It specifies CASRVTAAYGYTF.

The chain is built from TRBV10-3 and TRBJ1-1; D gene uncertain. This CDR3 comprises 13 residues. Germline CDR1 and CDR2: ENHRY and SYGVKD. V lost 2 bases and J lost 4, with 8 bases in between. The CDR3 DNA reads as TGTGCCATCAGTGAGATTCGGGGCACTGAAGCTTTCTTT. Translation gives CAISEIRGTEAFF.

The chain is built from TRBV5-1 and TRBJ2-7; tentative D call: TRBD1 (5 bases). Per germline, CDR1 SGHRS and CDR2 YFSETQ. Trimming removed 0 bases from V and 0 bases from J, with 13 bases in between. This CDR3 comprises 16 residues. The CDR3 DNA sequence: TGCGCCAGCAGCTTGGCCGGGCCAGGGTACTCCTACGAGCAGTACTTC. Its translation is CASSLAGPGYSYEQYF.

This rearrangement joins TRBV30 to TRBJ1-2; D perhaps matches TRBD1 (6 bases). Deletions cut 0 bases from V and 3 bases from J, with 17 bases between. CDR1 is GTSNPN, CDR2 SVGIG, per germline (reference sequence). The CDR3 runs 16 residues. The CDR3 DNA follows: TGTGCCTGGAGTGTACAGGGTAGCCGACGATACTATGGCTACACCTTC. Its translation is CAWSVQGSRRYYGYTF.

The chain uses TRBV15 and TRBJ2-1; D uncertain. Germline CDR1 reads LNHNV; CDR2 reads YYDKDF (reference sequence). The CDR3 is 15 amino acids. V was cut by 0 bases and J by 3 bases, with 9 bases left in between. The CDR3 region is CATSREGRSYNEQFF. CDR3 DNA sequence: TGTGCCACCAGCAGAGAAGGACGGAGCTACAATGAGCAGTTCTTC.

The V and J genes are TRBV29-1 and TRBJ1-1; D gene unclear. From germline, CDR1 is SQVTM and CDR2 ANQGSEA. The CDR3 is 12 amino acids. The germline V and J ends were trimmed by 7 bases and 6 bases, with 15 bases remaining between them. CDR3 nucleotide sequence: TGCAGCGCCCGTTCGGGTGATGCTGAAGCTTTCTTT. This codes for CSARSGDAEAFF.

The chain recombines TRBV27 with TRBJ2-3, with 8 bases matching TRBD2. The V and J ends lost 5 bases and 8 bases, in that order; junction bases with no gene match: 15. CDR3 length: 16 amino acids. Germline V lookup: CDR1 MNHEY, CDR2 SMNVEV (reference sequence). In nucleotides, the CDR3 is TGTGCCAGCAGTCCGTGGTTTACTAGCGGCGAGGGTACGCAGTATTTT. Its translation is CASSPWFTSGEGTQYF.